Below, 8 T cell receptor beta chains from the same sample are listed, as sequenced in a study of shared clonotypes between healthy human individuals. This table comes from immunoSEQ multiplex PCR, and its TCRdb copy is limited to in-frame clones, with some not included. The table has almost 700,000 clones, about 90% seen once. Naive CD8 cells were CD45RO-negative, positively selected for CCR7, excluding terminally differentiated effector memory CD45RA+ cells. Sequencing was carried out using naive CD8+ T cells sorted from blood. These receptors were obtained from a man aged 25 to 45 in good health.

The chain links TRBV4-2 to TRBJ2-3; D is unclear. The CDR3 length is 13 residues. The germline V gene has CDR1 LGHNA and CDR2 YNFKEQ. With 4 bases removed from V and 5 bases from J, the gap between germline ends came to 10 bases. CDR3: CASSPGRRDTQYF. In DNA, the CDR3 is TGTGCCAGCAGCCCGGGCAGGAGAGATACGCAGTATTTT.

This clone has only one observation. Other DNA sequences of this sample code for an identical CDR3. This rearrangement joins TRBV27 to TRBJ2-7; D is perhaps TRBD2 (5 bases). V lost 0 bases, J lost 0 bases, and 9 bases lay in between. Germline lookup yields CDR1 MNHEY and CDR2 SMNVEV (reference sequence). The CDR3 has 15 residues. In DNA form, the CDR3 reads TGTGCCAGCAGTTTATCGACGGGGAGCTCCTACGAGCAGTACTTC. Protein product: CASSLSTGSSYEQYF.

The genes are TRBV4-1 and TRBJ2-1; D gene uncertain. Trimming left V 4 bases short and J 12 bases short, with 16 bases between. CDR3 length: 13 amino acids. The V gene's germline CDR1 is MGHRA and CDR2 YSYEKL. This CDR3 reads CASSPGVSPGQFF. The CDR3 DNA is TGCGCCAGCAGCCCTGGTGTCTCCCCGGGGCAGTTCTTC.

The gene calls are TRBV5-4 and TRBJ1-1; D remains unclear. Germline CDR1 is SGHNT and CDR2 is YYREEE (reference sequence). With 1 base removed from V and 0 bases from J, the gap between germline ends came to 13 bases. The CDR3 totals 16 residues. CDR3 coding DNA: TGTGCCAGCAGCTTGCTGGGCTCAATGATGAACACTGAAGCTTTCTTT. It yields the protein CASSLLGSMMNTEAFF. The whole variable domain, remainder taken from reference TRBV5-4 and TRBJ1-1, is ETGVTQSPTHLIKTRGQQVTLRCSSQSGHNTVSWYQQALGQGPQFIFQYYREEENGRGNFPPRFSGLQFPNYSSELNVNALELDDSALYLCASSLLGSMMNTEAFFGQGTRLTVV.

The V and J genes are TRBV7-2 and TRBJ2-7; TRBD2 aligns across 7 bases. This CDR3 comprises 16 residues. Unmatched junction bases numbered 16, after V lost 5 bases and J lost 6 bases. The germline gives CDR1 SGHTA, CDR2 FQGNSA. The CDR3 region has the DNA TGTGCCAGCAGCCCTCTGGATTTGAGCGGGACCCTCGAGCAGTACTTC. Translated: CASSPLDLSGTLEQYF.

The chain uses TRBV7-9 and TRBJ2-1, with 11 bases aligning to TRBD2. Germline V gives CDR1 SEHNR, CDR2 FQNEAQ (reference sequence). After removal of 5 bases from V and 4 bases from J, the junction contained 13 bases not matched to a gene. There are 18 residues in the CDR3. In DNA, the CDR3 is TGTGCCAGCAGCCACCCCTCTCCCGGGACTAGCGGATACAATGAGCAGTTCTTC. It yields the protein CASSHPSPGTSGYNEQFF.

The chain carries TRBV11-3 and TRBJ2-7, with 7 positions matching TRBD2. Trimming at V came to 5 bases and at J to 0 bases, leaving 4 bases not matched to a gene. This CDR3 is 14 amino acids long. Germline values: CDR1 SGHNT, CDR2 YENEEA. The DNA of the CDR3 is TGTGCCAGCAGCGCTAGCGGTTCCTCCTACGAGCAGTACTTC. Translated: CASSASGSSYEQYF.

The V call is TRBV11-3, the J call TRBJ2-1; the match to TRBD1 covers 9 bases. The CDR3 extends over 15 amino acids. Germline trimming cut 4 bases from V and 7 bases from J; bases unmatched to any gene: 8. CDR1 SGHNT and CDR2 YENEEA come from the germline V gene. CDR3 residues: CASSSTGGAGNEQFF. The CDR3 DNA reads as TGTGCCAGCAGCTCCACAGGGGGCGCAGGGAATGAGCAGTTCTTC.